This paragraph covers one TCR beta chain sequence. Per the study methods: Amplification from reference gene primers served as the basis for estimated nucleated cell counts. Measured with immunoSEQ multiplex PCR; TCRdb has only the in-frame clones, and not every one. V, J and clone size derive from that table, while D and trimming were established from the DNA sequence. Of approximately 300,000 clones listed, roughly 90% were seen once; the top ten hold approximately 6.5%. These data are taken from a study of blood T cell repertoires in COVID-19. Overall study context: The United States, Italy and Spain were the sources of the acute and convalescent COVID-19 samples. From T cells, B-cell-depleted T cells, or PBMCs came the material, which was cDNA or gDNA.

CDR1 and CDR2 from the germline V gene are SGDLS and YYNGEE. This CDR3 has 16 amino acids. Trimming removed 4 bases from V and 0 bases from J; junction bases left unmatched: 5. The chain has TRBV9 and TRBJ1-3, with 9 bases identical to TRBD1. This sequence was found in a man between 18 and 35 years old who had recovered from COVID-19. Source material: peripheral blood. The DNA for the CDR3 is TGTGCCAGCAGCCCGGGGACAGGGAGCTCTGGAAACACCATATATTTT. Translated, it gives CASSPGTGSSGNTIYF.